These T cell receptor beta chains were read from a single sample in a study of memory CD4+ T cells and cytomegalovirus serostatus. Sequencing used immunoSEQ multiplex PCR; TCRdb keeps in-frame clones, though not all of them. The top ten clones hold around 1.9% of a sample with approximately 44,000 clones, 76% of them seen once. Specimen: memory CD4+ T cells from blood. Source of these receptors: an adult in good health and CMV-seronegative. Each CDR3 is given with its conserved first and last residue. A D gene is named only where the DNA matches it firmly. Clone size is shown for a subset of rows, as once, few, many or a class of expanded clone.

d_gene: TRBD1
j_gene: TRBJ2-3
abundance: few
v_gene: TRBV19
CDR3aa: CASSLLGQGATDTQYF
CDR3nt: TGTGCCAGTAGCCTTTTGGGACAGGGGGCCACAGATACGCAGTATTTT

d_gene: NA
j_gene: TRBJ2-2
abundance: NA
v_gene: TRBV7-9
CDR3aa: CASSQVPGELFF
CDR3nt: TGTGCCAGCAGCCAGGTACCCGGGGAGCTGTTTTTT

d_gene: NA
j_gene: TRBJ2-3
abundance: few
v_gene: TRBV5-1
CDR3aa: CASSEQADTQYF
CDR3nt: TGCGCCAGCAGCGAACAGGCAGATACGCAGTATTTT

d_gene: TRBD1
j_gene: TRBJ1-2
abundance: NA
v_gene: TRBV13
CDR3aa: CASSLGRGQNGYTF
CDR3nt: TGTGCCAGCAGCTTAGGGAGGGGGCAAAATGGCTACACCTTC

d_gene: NA
j_gene: TRBJ1-1
abundance: NA
v_gene: TRBV29-1
CDR3aa: CSVGQGWGMNTEAFF
CDR3nt: TGCAGCGTTGGGCAGGGGTGGGGGATGAACACTGAAGCTTTCTTT

d_gene: NA
j_gene: TRBJ1-2
abundance: NA
v_gene: TRBV2
CDR3aa: CASSEGTWGYTF
CDR3nt: TGTGCCAGCAGTGAAGGGACGTGGGGCTACACCTTC

d_gene: NA
j_gene: TRBJ1-2
abundance: NA
v_gene: TRBV2
CDR3aa: CASSKLSEGYTF
CDR3nt: TGTGCCAGCAGTAAACTCTCGGAGGGCTACACCTTC

d_gene: NA
j_gene: TRBJ1-1
abundance: NA
v_gene: TRBV27
CDR3aa: CASSLALGKGYTEAFF
CDR3nt: TGTGCCAGCAGTTTAGCCTTGGGGAAGGGGTACACTGAAGCTTTCTTT

d_gene: TRBD2
j_gene: TRBJ2-7
abundance: NA
v_gene: TRBV7-6
CDR3aa: CASSDAATSGSYEQYF
CDR3nt: TGTGCCAGCAGCGACGCGGCGACTAGCGGCTCCTACGAGCAGTACTTC

d_gene: TRBD1
j_gene: TRBJ2-1
abundance: few
v_gene: TRBV10-3
CDR3aa: CAISGQGASSYNEQFF
CDR3nt: TGTGCCATCAGTGGACAGGGGGCGAGCTCCTACAATGAGCAGTTCTTC

d_gene: TRBD1
j_gene: TRBJ1-6
abundance: medium-sized
v_gene: TRBV2
CDR3aa: CASDSEGTGNSPLHF
CDR3nt: TGTGCCAGCGATAGTGAGGGGACAGGGAATTCACCCCTCCACTTT

d_gene: NA
j_gene: TRBJ2-1
abundance: NA
v_gene: TRBV19
CDR3aa: CASSPTGRVLSGEQFF
CDR3nt: TGTGCCAGTAGCCCTACGGGCAGGGTTTTATCAGGTGAGCAGTTCTTC

d_gene: NA
j_gene: TRBJ1-2
abundance: NA
v_gene: TRBV15
CDR3aa: CATSLSGRGYTF
CDR3nt: TGTGCCACCAGTTTATCGGGACGGGGCTACACCTTC

d_gene: TRBD1
j_gene: TRBJ1-2
abundance: NA
v_gene: TRBV5-1
CDR3aa: CASSPGGANYGYTF
CDR3nt: TGCGCCAGCAGCCCAGGGGGCGCTAACTATGGCTACACCTTC

d_gene: NA
j_gene: TRBJ2-5
abundance: NA
v_gene: TRBV6-1
CDR3aa: CASSGSSVRNEETQYF
CDR3nt: TGTGCCAGCAGTGGATCGTCAGTCAGGAATGAAGAGACCCAGTACTTC

d_gene: NA
j_gene: TRBJ1-1
abundance: NA
v_gene: TRBV27
CDR3aa: CASSLSRGILTEAFF
CDR3nt: TGTGCCAGCAGTTTATCGAGGGGGATCCTTACTGAAGCTTTCTTT

d_gene: TRBD2
j_gene: TRBJ2-3
abundance: NA
v_gene: TRBV10-3
CDR3aa: CAISGSGTTDTQYF
CDR3nt: TGTGCCATCAGTGGTAGCGGGACCACAGATACGCAGTATTTT

d_gene: NA
j_gene: TRBJ2-1
abundance: few
v_gene: TRBV20-1
CDR3aa: CSAVLREEQFF
CDR3nt: TGCAGTGCTGTGCTAAGGGAGGAGCAGTTCTTC

d_gene: NA
j_gene: TRBJ1-5
abundance: NA
v_gene: TRBV4-1
CDR3aa: CASSQGRLESGITSNQPQHF
CDR3nt: TGCGCCAGCAGCCAAGGGCGTCTCGAATCCGGGATAACATCCAATCAGCCCCAGCATTTT

d_gene: TRBD1
j_gene: TRBJ2-1
abundance: few
v_gene: TRBV5-1
CDR3aa: CASSLRQGAYNEQFF
CDR3nt: TGCGCCAGCAGCTTGAGACAGGGGGCCTACAATGAGCAGTTCTTC

d_gene: NA
j_gene: TRBJ2-7
abundance: NA
v_gene: TRBV5-1
CDR3aa: CASSREGQSYEQYF
CDR3nt: TGCGCCAGCTCTCGGGAGGGACAGTCCTACGAGCAGTACTTC

d_gene: NA
j_gene: TRBJ2-7
abundance: NA
v_gene: TRBV29-1
CDR3aa: CSVGGPGEQYF
CDR3nt: TGCAGCGTAGGGGGTCCGGGTGAGCAGTACTTC

d_gene: TRBD1
j_gene: TRBJ1-2
abundance: once
v_gene: TRBV4-1
CDR3aa: CASSQTGFTLRTSQYGYTF
CDR3nt: TGCGCCAGCAGCCAGACAGGGTTTACCCTCCGGACCTCCCAATATGGCTACACCTTC

d_gene: NA
j_gene: TRBJ1-6
abundance: NA
v_gene: TRBV18
CDR3aa: CASSRVQHFNSPLHF
CDR3nt: TGTGCCAGCTCTCGGGTACAGCATTTCAATTCACCCCTCCACTTT

d_gene: NA
j_gene: TRBJ2-4
abundance: once
v_gene: TRBV6-6
CDR3aa: CASSADTKRIQYF
CDR3nt: TGTGCCAGCAGCGCAGACACCAAGCGCATTCAGTACTTC

d_gene: NA
j_gene: TRBJ1-2
abundance: NA
v_gene: TRBV6-1
CDR3aa: CASSEAARPLYGYTF
CDR3nt: TGTGCCAGCAGTGAAGCAGCTCGACCCCTCTATGGCTACACCTTC

d_gene: NA
j_gene: TRBJ2-6
abundance: NA
v_gene: TRBV25-1
CDR3aa: CASSESGSTTTGANVLTF
CDR3nt: TGTGCCAGCAGTGAATCCGGATCTACTACTACCGGGGCCAACGTCCTGACTTTC

d_gene: TRBD1
j_gene: TRBJ1-2
abundance: NA
v_gene: TRBV5-1
CDR3aa: CASSPGQPYGYTF
CDR3nt: TGCGCCAGCAGCCCGGGACAGCCCTATGGCTACACCTTC